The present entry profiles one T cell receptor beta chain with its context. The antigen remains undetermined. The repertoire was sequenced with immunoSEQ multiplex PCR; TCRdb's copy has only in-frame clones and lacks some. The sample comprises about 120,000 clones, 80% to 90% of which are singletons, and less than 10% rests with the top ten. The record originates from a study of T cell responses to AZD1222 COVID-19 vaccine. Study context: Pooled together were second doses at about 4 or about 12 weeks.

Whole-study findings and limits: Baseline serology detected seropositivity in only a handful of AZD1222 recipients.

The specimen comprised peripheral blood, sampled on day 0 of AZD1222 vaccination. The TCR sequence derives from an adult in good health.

The CDR3 protein is CASREEPRVLNTEAFF. CDR3 nucleotides: TGTGCCAGCAGAGAGGAGCCACGGGTCCTGAACACTGAAGCTTTCTTT. The rearrangement uses TRBV27 and TRBJ1-1; unclear D gene. This CDR3 comprises 16 residues. Germline CDR1 reads MNHEY; CDR2 reads SMNVEV (reference sequence). Trimming shortened V by 6 bases and J by 0 bases, and 17 bases separated the two germline ends.